The next 30 T cell receptor beta chains were all read from a single sample in a study of blood T cell repertoires in COVID-19. Sequencing was performed with immunoSEQ multiplex PCR; in TCRdb, only in-frame clones are kept and a portion is missing. This sample has tens of thousands of clones, with 85% to 90% found just once. Sample: peripheral blood. The receptor set was obtained from a human donor in a cohort sampled during active COVID-19.

This clone was seen only a few times. The rearrangement joins TRBV9 to TRBJ2-7; perhaps TRBD2 as D (7 bases). Germline CDR1 SGDLS, CDR2 YYNGEE. The CDR3 has 15 residues. Trimming pared 0 bases from V and 2 bases from J, leaving 12 bases between. The CDR3: CASSVVPGGPYEQYF. DNA of the CDR3: TGTGCCAGCAGCGTAGTTCCCGGGGGGCCCTACGAGCAGTACTTC.

The chain carries TRBV5-6 and TRBJ2-2; D perhaps matches TRBD1 (5 bases). Between the trimmed V and J ends, which lost 2 bases and 4 bases, there was a span of 9 bases. Looked up from germline, CDR1 is SGHDT and CDR2 is YYEEEE. The CDR3 is 14 amino acids. Written as DNA, the CDR3 is TGTGCCAGCAGCTTAATACAGGTCACCGGGGAGCTGTTTTTT. Encoded protein: CASSLIQVTGELFF.

The chain recombines TRBV6-6 with TRBJ2-7; 7 bases line up with TRBD1. J gave up 5 bases and V 5 bases, and 6 bases lay outside the gene matches. This CDR3 contains 13 residues. Germline lookup yields CDR1 MNHNY and CDR2 SVGAGI (reference sequence). The CDR3 protein is CASSSYDRDEQYF. CDR3 in DNA: TGTGCCAGCAGTAGCTATGACAGGGACGAGCAGTACTTC.

The chain couples TRBV4-1 to TRBJ2-7; D is perhaps TRBD1 (6 bases). V lost 1 base to trimming and J lost 5 bases, with 15 bases between them. This CDR3 comprises 15 residues. Per the germline V gene, CDR1 is MGHRA and CDR2 is YSYEKL. The CDR3 reads CASSQGTDQIDEQYF. The CDR3, as DNA: TGCGCCAGCAGCCAAGGGACAGATCAGATCGACGAGCAGTACTTC.

CDR3 protein: CASSNRGFDEKLFF. For the CDR3, the DNA is TGCGCCAGCAGCAATAGGGGGTTTGATGAAAAACTGTTTTTT. The chain links TRBV5-1 to TRBJ1-4, with D maybe TRBD1 (6 bases). V was shortened by 4 bases and J by 6 bases, with 13 bases between the two germline ends. CDR3 length: 14 residues. Germline V gene lookup returns CDR1 SGHRS and CDR2 YFSETQ.

V usage is TRBV6-1 and J usage is TRBJ1-3; D gene ambiguous. CDR1 MNHNS and CDR2 SASEGT come from the germline V gene. Trimming stripped 1 base from V and 3 bases from J, with 7 bases between. The CDR3 sequence is 14 residues long. CDR3 in amino acids: CASSEGRVGNTIYF. The DNA for the CDR3 is TGTGCCAGCAGTGAAGGGAGGGTTGGAAACACCATATATTTT.

This chain links TRBV18 with TRBJ2-7, with TRBD2 identical over 14 bases. Germline lookup yields CDR1 KGHSH and CDR2 LQKENI. The V segment lost 5 bases and the J segment 5 bases; nucleotides outside the gene matches: 5. This CDR3 is built from 15 residues. CDR3 sequence reads: CASSRLAGGFNEQYF. The CDR3, as DNA: TGTGCCAGCTCAAGACTAGCGGGAGGGTTCAACGAGCAGTACTTC.

This chain links TRBV2 with TRBJ2-7; TRBD2 matches 11 bases. Germline V CDR1 and CDR2: SNHLY, FYNNEI. Trimming cost V 8 bases and J 2 bases; bases outside gene matches: 5. The CDR3 is 14 residues long. The CDR3 is CASADSGGAYEQYF. The CDR3 nucleotides read TGTGCCAGCGCGGATAGCGGGGGGGCCTACGAGCAGTACTTC.

The V call is TRBV7-2, the J call TRBJ2-3; 8 bases map to TRBD1. Unmatched junction bases numbered 8, after V lost 8 bases and J lost 4 bases. Germline-derived CDR1 and CDR2 are SGHTA and FQGNSA. The CDR3 runs to 14 residues. CDR3 nucleotides: TGTGCCAGCTTACGGACAGGGAAGGCAGATACGCAGTATTTT. Translated: CASLRTGKADTQYF.

This sequence joins TRBV5-6 and TRBJ1-2; maybe TRBD1 (6 bases). In germline, CDR1 is SGHDT, CDR2 YYEEEE. The germline V and J ends were trimmed by 3 bases and 0 bases, with 18 bases remaining between them. The CDR3 is made up of 17 amino acids. CDR3 loop: CASSSPFIRTANYGYTF. CDR3 DNA: TGTGCCAGCAGCTCTCCATTCATCAGGACAGCTAACTATGGCTACACCTTC.

The J gene is TRBJ2-3, the V gene TRBV4-2; 10 nucleotides line up with TRBD2. From germline, CDR1 is LGHNA and CDR2 YNFKEQ. After removal of 0 bases from V and 2 bases from J, the junction contained 8 bases not matched to a gene. The CDR3 totals 18 residues. The CDR3 region has the DNA TGTGCCAGCAGCCAAGATGCTAGCGGGAGCGATCCCACAGATACGCAGTATTTT. It yields the protein CASSQDASGSDPTDTQYF.

A single count supports this clone. The rearrangement uses TRBV28 and TRBJ2-4, with 7 bases aligning to TRBD1. CDR1 and CDR2 (germline): MDHEN, SYDVKM. This CDR3 region has 16 residues. Trimming at V came to 2 bases and at J to 6 bases, leaving 10 bases not matched to a gene. The CDR3 DNA follows: TGTGCCAGCAGTTTAATTCCCGGGACAGAAGGAAACATTCAGTACTTC. Amino acid sequence: CASSLIPGTEGNIQYF.

The chain links TRBV9 to TRBJ2-2; the match to TRBD2 covers 7 bases. J gave up 3 bases and V 3 bases, and 8 bases lay outside the gene matches. The CDR3 has 16 residues. Germline CDR1 reads SGDLS; CDR2 reads YYNGEE. CDR3 in amino acids: CASSGGLGADTGELFF. Here the CDR3 DNA reads TGTGCCAGCAGCGGCGGACTAGGGGCGGACACCGGGGAGCTGTTTTTT.

V and J are TRBV25-1 and TRBJ2-1, with TRBD1 identical over 9 bases. Trimming at V came to 2 bases and at J to 7 bases, leaving 6 bases not matched to a gene. This CDR3 spans 15 amino acids. From germline, CDR1 is MGHDK and CDR2 SYGVNS. The CDR3 is CASSETLGTGNEQFF. CDR3 nucleotide sequence: TGTGCCAGCAGTGAAACTTTAGGGACAGGGAATGAGCAGTTCTTC.

The gene calls are TRBV7-2 and TRBJ1-2; D gene unclear. CDR3 size: 15 residues. Looked up from germline, CDR1 is SGHTA and CDR2 is FQGNSA. V was pared by 1 base and J by 2 bases, with 11 bases between. CDR3 amino acids: CASSLDNRGNYGYTF. Written as DNA, the CDR3 is TGTGCCAGCAGCTTAGATAACCGCGGGAACTATGGCTACACCTTC.

The chain is built from TRBV12-3 or TRBV12-4 and TRBJ1-2; D remains unclear. The CDR3 has 12 amino acids. The ends were cut back, 1 base at V and 4 bases at J, with 4 bases in the middle. CDR3 sequence: CASSLDTYGYTF. The CDR3 DNA reads as TGTGCCAGCAGTTTAGACACCTATGGCTACACCTTC.

The chain recombines TRBV28 with TRBJ1-2; 7 bases fit TRBD1. Germline V gene lookup returns CDR1 MDHEN and CDR2 SYDVKM. Losses at the gene ends were 1 base for V and 1 base for J; bases not matched to a gene: 0. The CDR3 sequence is 14 residues long. For the CDR3, the DNA is TGTGCCAGCAGTTTATACAGGGGTAACTATGGCTACACCTTC. Translating it yields CASSLYRGNYGYTF.

This clone has a handful of counts. The chain employs TRBV5-8 and TRBJ1-6; 10 bases map to TRBD1. This CDR3 region has 19 residues. CDR1 and CDR2 from the germline V gene are SGHTS and YDEGEE. With V trimmed by 2 bases and J by 7 bases, 15 bases remained unmatched. Here the CDR3 reads CASSFSRDRGFTSNSPLHF. In DNA form, the CDR3 reads TGTGCCAGCAGCTTCTCCCGGGACAGGGGCTTTACTTCGAATTCACCCCTCCACTTT.

The chain has TRBV10-2 and TRBJ1-4, with 7 bases fitting TRBD1. V dropped 3 bases and J dropped 8; count of bases not matched to a gene: 9. The CDR3 is 15 amino acids. Per the germline V gene, CDR1 is WSHSY and CDR2 is SAAADI. In DNA form, the CDR3 reads TGCGCCAGCAGTGATATAAGGCAGGGGGACGAAAAACTGTTTTTT. Its protein is CASSDIRQGDEKLFF.

The chain has TRBV6-2 or TRBV6-3 and TRBJ1-6; 7 nucleotides match TRBD1. V was pared by 5 bases and J by 9 bases, with 13 bases of the junction left unmatched. Looked up from germline, CDR1 is MNHEY and CDR2 is SVGEGT. The length of the CDR3 is 16 residues. CDR3 sequence reads: CASSREEGTASSPLHF. Here the CDR3 DNA reads TGTGCCAGCAGTCGCGAAGAAGGGACAGCGAGTTCACCCCTCCACTTT.

This rearrangement joins TRBV3-1 (or the pseudogene TRBV3-2) to TRBJ2-2; TRBD2 matches 8 bases. The length of the CDR3 is 16 residues. The J segment lost 6 bases and the V segment lost 4 bases, leaving 10 bases of the junction unmatched. Germline V gene lookup returns CDR1 LGHDT and CDR2 YNNKEL (reference sequence). The CDR3 DNA follows: TGTGCCAGCAGCCCCTCGGGAGGGACCCTTCCCGGGGAGCTGTTTTTT. The encoded protein is CASSPSGGTLPGELFF.

The V gene is TRBV5-1, the J gene TRBJ2-7, with D perhaps matching TRBD1 (5 bases). Germline lookup yields CDR1 SGHRS and CDR2 YFSETQ. V lost 4 bases, J lost 4 bases, and 18 bases lay in between. The CDR3 is 15 residues long. Here the CDR3 reads CASSPGAGLGYEQYF. In DNA, the CDR3 is TGCGCCAGCAGCCCCGGCGCAGGGTTGGGATACGAGCAGTACTTC. The entire variable domain, with the rest obtained from reference TRBV5-1 and TRBJ2-7, is as follows: KAGVTQTPRYLIKTRGQQVTLSCSPISGHRSVSWYQQTPGQGLQFLFEYFSETQRNKGNFPGRFSGRQFSNSRSEMNVSTLELGDSALYLCASSPGAGLGYEQYFGPGTRLTVT.

The CDR3 sequence: CASSYSPTGSYEQYF. CDR3 coding DNA: TGTGCCAGCAGTTACTCCCCGACAGGGTCCTACGAGCAGTACTTC. The chain joins TRBV6-2 or TRBV6-3 to TRBJ2-7, with TRBD1 identical over 7 bases. This CDR3 has 15 residues. Trimming removed 0 bases from V and 1 base from J; junction bases left unmatched: 3. Germline-derived CDR1 and CDR2 are MNHEY and SVGEGT.

The chain joins TRBV27 to TRBJ2-5; 8 positions agree with TRBD1. V lost 5 bases and J lost 5; bases outside the gene matches: 4. The CDR3 sequence is 13 residues long. Germline CDR1 MNHEY, CDR2 SMNVEV (reference sequence). In DNA, the CDR3 is TGTGCCAGCAGTAGGACAGGGCCGGAGACCCAGTACTTC. Protein product: CASSRTGPETQYF.

The chain combines TRBV5-6 with TRBJ2-3; D unresolved. The V gene lost 0 bases and the J gene lost 3 bases, with 11 bases spanning the gap. This CDR3 contains 15 residues. The germline gives CDR1 SGHDT, CDR2 YYEEEE. CDR3 bases: TGTGCCAGCAGCTTGGTTCGGCGGAATACAGATACGCAGTATTTT. Translation: CASSLVRRNTDTQYF.

This clone has just one count. This chain links TRBV30 with TRBJ2-7; 7 bases match TRBD1. Germline values: CDR1 GTSNPN, CDR2 SVGIG (reference sequence). After removal of 4 bases from V and 3 bases from J, the junction contained 6 bases not matched to a gene. This CDR3 is 13 amino acids long. Here the CDR3 reads CAWTGQRDYEQYF. The CDR3 DNA is TGTGCCTGGACGGGACAGAGAGACTACGAGCAGTACTTC.

The J gene is TRBJ2-7, the V gene TRBV19; D is possibly TRBD1 (6 bases). V lost 10 bases and J 1 base, leaving 14 bases between the germline ends. The CDR3 loop spans 13 amino acids. The V gene's germline CDR1 is LNHDA and CDR2 SQIVND (reference sequence). As DNA, the CDR3 is TGTGCCACCTTGGACAGAGTATCCTACGAGCAGTACTTC. Translation gives CATLDRVSYEQYF.

The chain has TRBV28 and TRBJ2-7; 7 nucleotides match TRBD1. The CDR3 sequence is 14 residues long. The germline V gene encodes CDR1 MDHEN and CDR2 SYDVKM. The V segment lost 2 bases and the J segment 3 bases; nucleotides outside the gene matches: 4. The CDR3 coding sequence is TGTGCCAGCAGTTTAGCACAGGGGTACTACGAGCAGTACTTC. This sequence encodes CASSLAQGYYEQYF.

The gene calls are TRBV5-6 and TRBJ2-7, with 7 bases that match TRBD1. V lost 4 bases to trimming and J lost 6 bases; unmatched junction nucleotides: 10. Germline V gene data show CDR1 as SGHDT and CDR2 as YYEEEE. The CDR3 runs 14 residues. The CDR3 loop reads CASSPITTGREQYF. In DNA, the CDR3 is TGTGCCAGCAGCCCGATTACGACAGGGCGCGAGCAGTACTTC.

This chain joins TRBV6-5 and TRBJ1-2; 8 bases fit TRBD1. Germline V gives CDR1 MNHEY, CDR2 SVGAGI. The trim removed 3 bases at V and 7 bases at J, leaving 7 bases unmatched. The length of the CDR3 is 14 residues. CDR3 residues: CASSYSGQGRGYTF. CDR3 in DNA: TGTGCCAGCAGTTATTCAGGACAGGGCCGTGGCTACACCTTC.